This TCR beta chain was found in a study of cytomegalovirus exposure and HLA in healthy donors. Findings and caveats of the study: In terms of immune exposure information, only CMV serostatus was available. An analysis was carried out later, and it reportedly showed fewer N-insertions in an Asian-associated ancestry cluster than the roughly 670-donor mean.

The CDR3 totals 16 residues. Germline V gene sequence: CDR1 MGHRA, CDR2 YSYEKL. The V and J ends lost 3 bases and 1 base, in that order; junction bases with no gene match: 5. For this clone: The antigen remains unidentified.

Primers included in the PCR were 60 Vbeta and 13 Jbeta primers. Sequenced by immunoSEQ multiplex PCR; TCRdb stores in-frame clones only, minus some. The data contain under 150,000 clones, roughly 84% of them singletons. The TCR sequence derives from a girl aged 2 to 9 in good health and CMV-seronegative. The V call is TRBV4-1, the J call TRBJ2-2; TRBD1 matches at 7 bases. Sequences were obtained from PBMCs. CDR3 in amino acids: CASSQLAGGNTGELFF. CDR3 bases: TGCGCCAGCAGCCAGCTAGCAGGGGGGAACACCGGGGAGCTGTTTTTT.